This T cell receptor beta chain stems from a study of OX40 agonist ivuxolimab in advanced cancers. Overall study: Ivuxolimab doses were 0.01, 0.1, 0.3, 1.5, 3 or 10 mg/kg every 2 weeks.

The CDR3 length is 12 residues. Using immunoSEQ multiplex PCR, the repertoire was profiled, and TCRdb retains in-frame clones only, with some absent. The sample shows tens of thousands of clones, approximately 92% of them seen only once. The rearrangement joins TRBV21-1 to TRBJ1-1; the table gives TRBD1 as D, unverified against the DNA. TRBV21-1 is deemed a pseudogene. The specimen comprised CD4+ or CD8+ T cells sorted from blood, sampled in a trial of the OX40 agonist ivuxolimab. The receptor was derived from an adult with an advanced solid tumor such as melanoma, head and neck, liver or kidney cancer. CDR3 in amino acids: CAGQGPSLEAFF. Written as DNA, the CDR3 is TGTGCCGGGCAGGGTCCGAGTTTGGAAGCTTTCTTT.